A selection of T cell receptor beta chains follows, all from one sample in a study of cytomegalovirus exposure and HLA in healthy donors. The protocol was immunoSEQ multiplex PCR, while the TCRdb copy is restricted to in-frame clones and leaves out a portion. The sample includes a few hundred thousand clones, 80% seen only once; the top ten take roughly 0.31%. Sequenced: PBMCs. Receptors originate from a girl aged 2-9 years in good health and CMV-seronegative. Both conserved end residues are part of each CDR3. Each record gives: V gene, J gene, CDR3 protein.

>TRBV7-6|TRBJ2-1
CASSPGSYNEQFF
>TRBV27|-
CASSLGQHYEQYF
>TRBV25-1|TRBJ2-5
CASSGSGQAGTQYF
>TRBV7-9|TRBJ2-4
CASSYRDRSLAKNIQYF
>TRBV19|TRBJ1-5
CATERPESGPQHF
>TRBV7-9|TRBJ1-2
CASSLLLPGSLYGYTF
>TRBV20-1|TRBJ1-4
CSASDREKLFF
>TRBV5-1|TRBJ2-5
CATTSGGKEETQYF
>TRBV27|TRBJ1-2
CASSSPGQGFRGYTF
>TRBV6-5|TRBJ2-7
CASSTTRTIYYEQYF
>TRBV9|TRBJ2-2
CASSVFTSVVTGELFF
>TRBV7-9|TRBJ2-7
CASSLGPSGEQYF
>TRBV4-1|TRBJ1-5
CASSQGPGQPYQPQHF
>TRBV4-2|TRBJ1-6
CASRSVRENSPLHF
>TRBV2|TRBJ2-3
CASRVTGSTDTQYF
>TRBV6-1|TRBJ1-2
CASSQDRNYGYTF
>TRBV6-5|TRBJ1-1
CASSYRDSYEAFF
>TRBV30|TRBJ1-1
CAWSANGLEAFF
>TRBV19|TRBJ2-4
CASSIWDRKNIQYF
>TRBV11-1|TRBJ2-7
CASSLGQVVYEQYF
>TRBV7-6|TRBJ2-7
CASSLVERWTRGDPEQYF
>TRBV14|TRBJ2-7
CASSRSGQGAYEQYF
>TRBV25-1|TRBJ2-3
CASSEEDGWENTQYF